This T cell receptor beta chain was documented in a study of OX40 agonist ivuxolimab in advanced cancers. Study as a whole: Partial responses were observed in three patients, of whom one had hepatocellular carcinoma and two had cutaneous melanoma.

Repertoires were generated with immunoSEQ multiplex PCR, while TCRdb's copy carries only in-frame clones and drops some. The table lists approximately 15,000 clones, about 90% of them singletons. General observations from the study: Relative to CD4+, CD8+ T cells held more expanded clones on average.

As for this clone: Its antigen is unidentified.

Germline values: CDR1 PRHDT, CDR2 FYEKMQ (reference sequence). CDR3 length: 15 amino acids. V lost 3 bases and J lost 0, with 12 bases in between. The chain recombines TRBV13 with TRBJ2-7; the D gene is possibly TRBD2 (6 bases). This TCR came from an adult with an advanced solid tumor such as melanoma, head and neck, liver or kidney cancer. The sequences come from CD4+ or CD8+ T cells sorted from blood, collected in a trial of the OX40 agonist ivuxolimab. The CDR3 nucleotides read TGTGCCAGCAGCTTCCGGGACTGGGGCTCCTACGAGCAGTACTTC. It encodes CASSFRDWGSYEQYF.